This T cell receptor beta chain stems from a study of blood T cell repertoires in COVID-19. Study-level background: Whether acute or convalescent, the COVID-19 samples came from the United States, Italy and Spain. PBMCs, B-cell-depleted T cells, or T cells were the source of the cDNA or gDNA that made up the material.

CDR3 length equals 15 residues. V lost 4 bases to trimming and J lost 2 bases, with 13 bases between them. In germline, CDR1 is SGHKS, CDR2 YYEKEE (reference sequence). The study recruited people aged about 18 to 89 years across about 25 US areas. Assignment of participants to cohorts was predicated upon participant-reported clinical history. TCRdb's copy holds only in-frame clones and misses some; the assay was immunoSEQ multiplex PCR. Of 370,000 or so clones in the sample, 80% to 90% were seen once. Sequenced: PBMCs or T cells enriched from blood (not recorded which). This clonotype was obtained from a man aged 25 to 40 who had recovered from COVID-19. The J gene is TRBJ2-1, the V gene TRBV5-5; D might be TRBD2 (6 bases). The CDR3 spells CASSTGLPTYNEQFF. CDR3 nucleotides: TGTGCCAGCAGCACGGGACTTCCGACCTACAATGAGCAGTTCTTC.